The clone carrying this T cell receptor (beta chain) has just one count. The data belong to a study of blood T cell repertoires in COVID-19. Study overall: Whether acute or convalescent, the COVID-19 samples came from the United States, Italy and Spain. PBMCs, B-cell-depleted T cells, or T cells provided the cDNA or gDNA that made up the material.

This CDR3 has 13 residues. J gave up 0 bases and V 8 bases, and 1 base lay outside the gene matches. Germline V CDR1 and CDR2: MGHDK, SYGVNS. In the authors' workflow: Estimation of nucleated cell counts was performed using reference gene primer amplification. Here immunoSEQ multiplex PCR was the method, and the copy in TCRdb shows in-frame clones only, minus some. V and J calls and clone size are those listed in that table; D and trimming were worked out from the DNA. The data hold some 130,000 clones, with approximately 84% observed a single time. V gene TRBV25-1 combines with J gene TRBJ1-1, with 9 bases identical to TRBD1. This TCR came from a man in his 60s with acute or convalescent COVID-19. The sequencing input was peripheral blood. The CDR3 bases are TGTGCCAGCCGGACAGGGGTGAACACTGAAGCTTTCTTT. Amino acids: CASRTGVNTEAFF.